This T cell receptor beta chain originates from a study of tumor-infiltrating lymphocytes in primary liver carcinoma. Regarding this clonotype: Its antigen remains unidentified. A junction boundary mismatches the germline segment, possibly from a read error.

The study co-extracted DNA and RNA from 20-30 mg of unsorted bulk tissue. Surgeons resected the patients' primary liver carcinomas. All tumor specimens exceeded 90% viable tumor cells. Overall study findings and caveats: Tumor-adjacent and tumor-blood pairs overlapped less than tumor region pairs did.

Using a constant-region primer together with ProtoScript II reverse transcriptase, TCR beta cDNA was made from roughly 540 ng of total RNA. Three nested multiplex PCR rounds of slightly modified ARM-PCR generated TCR beta libraries. Each CDR3 protein gets one entry after TCRdb re-called the multiplex PCR reads with MiXCR. The table shows about 200,000 distinct CDR3 sequences, with just under 85% occurring only once. Sequenced: tumor tissue from primary liver carcinoma. This sequence originates from a man between 35 and 55 years old with primary liver carcinoma and hepatitis B virus infection.

The CDR3 spells CACSLFGNTDTQYF. The CDR3 DNA follows: TGTGCCTGCAGCTTGTTCGGTAACACAGATACGCAGTATTTT. The chain is built from TRBV5-8 and TRBJ2-3; D is unresolved. The CDR3 extends over 14 amino acids. Germline CDR1 reads SGHTS; CDR2 reads YDEGEE.